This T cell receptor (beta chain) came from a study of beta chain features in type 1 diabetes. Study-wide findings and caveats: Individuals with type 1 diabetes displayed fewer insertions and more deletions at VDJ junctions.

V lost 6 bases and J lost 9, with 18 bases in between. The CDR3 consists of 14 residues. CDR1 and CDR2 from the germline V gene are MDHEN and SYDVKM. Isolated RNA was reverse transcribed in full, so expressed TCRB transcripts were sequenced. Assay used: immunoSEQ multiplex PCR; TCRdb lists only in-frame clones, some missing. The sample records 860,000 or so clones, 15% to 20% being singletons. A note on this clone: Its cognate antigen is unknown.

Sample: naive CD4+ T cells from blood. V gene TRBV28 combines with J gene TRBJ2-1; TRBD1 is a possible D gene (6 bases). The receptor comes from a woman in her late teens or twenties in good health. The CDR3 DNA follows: TGTGCCAGCAGAGCACAGGGACCGTTTGGTGAGCAGTTCTTC. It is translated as CASRAQGPFGEQFF.